This TCR beta chain was found in a study of CD8+CD57+ T cells in acquired aplastic anemia. Study summary: Healthy donor sequencing depth: 9.5 million to 10.8 million CD4+, 11 million to 13 million CD8+ reads.

This clonotype was recorded many times. Germline lookup yields CDR1 MNHNS and CDR2 SASEGT. V shed 4 bases, J shed 5 bases, and the junction held 8 bases outside the gene matches. The CDR3 totals 16 residues. According to the study, genomic DNA was the template for TCR beta VDJ and CDR3 profiling. A single record per CDR3 protein comes from TCRdb applying MiXCR to the reads. The sample yields under 150,000 distinct CDR3 sequences, 40% to 45% seen once. This clonotype was sampled from a human donor in good health, serving as a control. Material: sorted CD4+, CD8+, or CD8+CD57+ T cells (not recorded which) from PBMCs. The V gene is TRBV6-1, the J gene TRBJ1-6; 7 positions match TRBD1. The CDR3 loop is CASSGPGTDDNSPLHF. Written as DNA, the CDR3 is TGTGCCAGCAGTGGACCCGGGACAGATGATAATTCACCCCTCCACTTT.